This paragraph reports one T cell receptor (beta chain). Antigen specificity is unknown. Per germline, CDR1 MNHNS and CDR2 SASEGT. V lost 7 bases and J lost 8; bases outside the gene matches: 10. There are 14 residues in the CDR3. The sample belongs to a study of OX40 agonist ivuxolimab in advanced cancers. General study points: At 0.1 to 3.0 mg/kg, clonal expansion of CD4+ and CD8+ blood T cells had occurred by week 6. Among T cells, CD8+ cells averaged more expanded clones than CD4+ cells.

Only in-frame clones appear in the TCRdb table, and some are missing; sequencing was by immunoSEQ multiplex PCR. The sample gives 72,000 or so clones, about nine tenths of which show up once; around 0.23% is in the top ten. J is TRBJ1-2 and V is TRBV6-1; TRBD1 matches at 10 bases. The specimen comprised CD4+ or CD8+ T cells sorted from blood, sampled in a trial of the OX40 agonist ivuxolimab. The clonotype was recovered from an adult with an advanced solid tumor such as melanoma, head and neck, liver or kidney cancer. CDR3 coding DNA: TGTGCCAGCACGACAGGGGGCGCTGGACGGGGCTACACCTTC. This sequence encodes CASTTGGAGRGYTF.